These 6 T cell receptor beta chains were all obtained from the same sample, sequenced in a study of cytomegalovirus exposure and HLA in healthy donors. The primer mix had 60 Vbeta and 13 Jbeta primers. The table came from immunoSEQ multiplex PCR; TCRdb's copy has only in-frame clones and leaves some out. In the table there are about 120,000 clones, roughly 80% of which are singletons. The sample was PBMCs. The source is a man aged 55 to 69 in good health and CMV-seropositive.

The chain uses TRBV29-1 and TRBJ2-5; D call uncertain. Germline loops: CDR1 SQVTM, CDR2 ANQGSEA. The CDR3 totals 10 residues. Trimming left V 4 bases short and J 5 bases short, with 5 bases between. The CDR3 loop reads CSVGEETQYF. The CDR3 DNA reads TGCAGCGTTGGCGAGGAGACCCAGTACTTC.

The J gene is TRBJ1-3, the V gene TRBV13, with D tentatively TRBD1 (5 bases). The germline V and J ends were trimmed by 1 base and 0 bases, with 22 bases remaining between them. Germline CDR1 and CDR2: PRHDT and FYEKMQ (reference sequence). The CDR3 extends over 20 amino acids. The CDR3 nucleotides are TGTGCCAGCAGCTTAGCTCTGGGTTTTTCGGGACTGGTCTCTGGAAACACCATATATTTT. Its translation is CASSLALGFSGLVSGNTIYF.

The chain carries TRBV2 and TRBJ1-5; 8 bases map to TRBD1. Germline loops: CDR1 SNHLY, CDR2 FYNNEI. The length of the CDR3 is 14 residues. V shed 7 bases and J 10 bases; nucleotides not matched to a gene: 12. The CDR3 DNA sequence: TGTGCCAGCACGTTGACAGGGGCGTTTTTCCCCCAGCATTTT. Amino acid sequence: CASTLTGAFFPQHF.

The chain combines TRBV6-5 with TRBJ1-2, with a possible D match to TRBD1 (6 bases). Looked up from germline, CDR1 is MNHEY and CDR2 is SVGAGI. Between the trimmed V and J ends, which lost 7 bases and 4 bases, there was a span of 19 bases. The CDR3 loop spans 15 amino acids. The CDR3 DNA sequence: TGTGCCAGCACCAACGGGGGGGCGCAGGGCTATGGCTACACCTTC. Protein: CASTNGGAQGYGYTF.

J is TRBJ1-2 and V is TRBV14; 9 bases agree with TRBD1. The V segment lost 5 bases and the J segment 5 bases; nucleotides outside the gene matches: 9. There are 15 residues in the CDR3. Germline CDR1 and CDR2: SGHDN and FVKESK. CDR3 coding DNA: TGTGCCAGCAGCGGAACAGGGGGCCTTCGGTATGGCTACACCTTC. Translation gives CASSGTGGLRYGYTF.

The rearrangement uses TRBV30 and TRBJ2-7; D possibly corresponds to TRBD2 (5 bases). This CDR3 contains 14 residues. The V gene lost 5 bases and the J gene lost 3 bases, with 17 bases spanning the gap. Germline CDR1 and CDR2: GTSNPN and SVGIG (reference sequence). In DNA, the CDR3 is TGTGCCTGGGAGGCGTTAGGCGGGCGCTACGAGCAGTACTTC. Residues: CAWEALGGRYEQYF.